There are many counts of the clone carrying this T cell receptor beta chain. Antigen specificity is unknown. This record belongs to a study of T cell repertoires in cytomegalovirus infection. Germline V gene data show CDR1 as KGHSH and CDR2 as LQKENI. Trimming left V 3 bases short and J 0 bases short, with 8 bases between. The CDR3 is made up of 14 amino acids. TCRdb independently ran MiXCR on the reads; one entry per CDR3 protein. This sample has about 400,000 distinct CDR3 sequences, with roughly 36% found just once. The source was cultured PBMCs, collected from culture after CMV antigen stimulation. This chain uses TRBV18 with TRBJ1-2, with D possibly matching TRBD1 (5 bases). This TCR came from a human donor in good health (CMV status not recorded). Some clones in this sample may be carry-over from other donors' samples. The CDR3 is CASSPGPPNYGYTF. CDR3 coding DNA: TGTGCCAGCTCACCGGGACCTCCTAACTATGGCTACACCTTC.